Following are 32 T cell receptor beta chains from one sample sequenced in a study of shared clonotypes between healthy human individuals. Naive CD8 cells comprised CD45RO-negative, CCR7-positively selected cells, excluding terminally differentiated effector memory CD45RA+ cells. Profiling relied on immunoSEQ multiplex PCR, and the TCRdb table lists in-frame clones only, not all of them. Of a few million clones listed, 93% are singletons. Material for sequencing was naive CD8+ T cells from PBMCs. The receptor source for this set is a man aged 18 to 29 in good health. Some clones in this sample may be carry-over from other donors' samples.

The V gene is TRBV7-9, the J gene TRBJ1-1; weak D call: TRBD1 (5 bases). The CDR3 covers 17 residues. V was cut by 5 bases and J by 0 bases, with 19 bases left in between. The germline V gene has CDR1 SEHNR and CDR2 FQNEAQ (reference sequence). The DNA of the CDR3 is TGTGCCAGCAGCCCGGAGGGACTCACGATGATGAACACTGAAGCTTTCTTT. This codes for CASSPEGLTMMNTEAFF. Drawing the rest from reference TRBV7-9 and TRBJ1-1, the complete variable domain is DTGVSQNPRHKITKRGQNVTFRCDPISEHNRLYWYRQTLGQGPEFLTYFQNEAQLEKSRLLSDRFSAERPKGSFSTLEIQRTEQGDSAMYLCASSPEGLTMMNTEAFFGQGTRLTVV.

The chain links TRBV29-1 to TRBJ1-1; D not certain. Germline V gene sequence: CDR1 SQVTM, CDR2 ANQGSEA. The ends were cut back, 1 base at V and 1 base at J, with 10 bases in the middle. The CDR3 has 14 amino acids. CDR3 bases: TGCAGCGTTGAAGGGATCCTCCAGAACACTGAAGCTTTCTTT. This sequence encodes CSVEGILQNTEAFF.

The rearrangement joins TRBV7-8 to TRBJ2-5, with 8 positions matching TRBD2. The V gene end was trimmed by 5 bases and the J gene end by 4 bases; junction bases not matched to a gene: 9. The CDR3 is 15 residues long. Germline assignment: CDR1 SGHVS and CDR2 FQNEAQ. The CDR3 region has the DNA TGTGCCAGCAGCCTCCTAGTTGCGGGAGGAGAGACCCAGTACTTC. Translated, it gives CASSLLVAGGETQYF.

This sequence joins TRBV7-8 and TRBJ1-5, with a possible D match to TRBD1 (6 bases). Per the germline V gene, CDR1 is SGHVS and CDR2 is FQNEAQ. V was cut by 2 bases and J by 2 bases, with 19 bases left in between. The CDR3 totals 18 residues. In DNA form, the CDR3 reads TGTGCCAGCAGCTTAACGCCTGGTCAGGGGCCGGGCAATCAGCCCCAGCATTTT. As protein: CASSLTPGQGPGNQPQHF.

A note on this clone: This same CDR3 is encoded by further DNA sequences in the sample. The chain couples TRBV9 to TRBJ2-1; no clear D gene. The CDR3 runs 12 residues. V gave up 0 bases and J gave up 7 bases, with 5 bases separating them. Germline CDR1 SGDLS, CDR2 YYNGEE. The CDR3 spells CASSVGKNEQFF. The DNA for the CDR3 is TGTGCCAGCAGCGTAGGGAAGAATGAGCAGTTCTTC.

The chain joins TRBV7-2 to TRBJ2-5, with TRBD2 matching 7 bases. Germline loops: CDR1 SGHTA, CDR2 FQGNSA. This CDR3 comprises 17 residues. V lost 5 bases and J lost 0; bases outside the gene matches: 12. CDR3 DNA: TGTGCCAGCAGCGAAACCGGGACTACCAAGTACCAAGAGACCCAGTACTTC. This translates into CASSETGTTKYQETQYF.

The chain uses TRBV28 and TRBJ2-7; D is tentatively TRBD1 or TRBD2 (5 bases each). The ends were cut back, 5 bases at V and 4 bases at J, with 18 bases in the middle. Germline V gene lookup returns CDR1 MDHEN and CDR2 SYDVKM. The CDR3 is 15 residues long. The CDR3 nucleotides are TGTGCCAGCAGTCTACTGGCGAGGGGCCCTTACGAGCAGTACTTC. Protein: CASSLLARGPYEQYF.

The V and J genes are TRBV9 and TRBJ2-5; 7 bases line up with TRBD2. J was trimmed by 4 bases and V by 1 base; bases with no gene match: 7. The CDR3 totals 15 residues. Per the germline V gene, CDR1 is SGDLS and CDR2 is YYNGEE. This chain's CDR3 is CASSVSAGLGETQYF. For the CDR3, the DNA is TGTGCCAGCAGCGTATCAGCGGGGTTGGGAGAGACCCAGTACTTC.

The chain employs TRBV5-1 and TRBJ2-3; the match to TRBD2 covers 10 bases. CDR1 is SGHRS and CDR2 is YFSETQ in the germline V gene. The CDR3 contains 17 residues. V shed 0 bases, J shed 4 bases, and the junction held 8 bases outside the gene matches. CDR3: CASSLAPSGSIADTQYF. DNA for the CDR3: TGCGCCAGCAGCTTGGCCCCTAGCGGGAGTATTGCAGATACGCAGTATTTT.

V and J are TRBV2 and TRBJ1-2, with a tentative D call TRBD1 (5 bases). The CDR3 has 14 residues. The V gene lost 4 bases and the J gene lost 4 bases, with 13 bases spanning the gap. CDR1 is SNHLY, CDR2 FYNNEI, per germline. CDR3 nucleotide sequence: TGTGCCAGCAGTGTGGGCAGGGACCGCTATGGCTACACCTTC. It specifies CASSVGRDRYGYTF.

The V and J genes are TRBV19 and TRBJ2-2; 9 bases are shared with TRBD1. The trim removed 5 bases at V and 5 bases at J, leaving 6 bases unmatched. The CDR3 length is 15 residues. Germline V CDR1 and CDR2: LNHDA, SQIVND (reference sequence). The CDR3 region is CASSGYRGRTGELFF. The CDR3 DNA reads TGTGCCAGTAGTGGGTACAGGGGGCGAACCGGGGAGCTGTTTTTT. The whole variable domain, remainder taken from reference TRBV19 and TRBJ2-2, is DGGITQSPKYLFRKEGQNVTLSCEQNLNHDAMYWYRQDPGQGLRLIYYSQIVNDFQKGDIAEGYSVSREKKESFPLTVTSAQKNPTAFYLCASSGYRGRTGELFFGEGSRLTVL.

The genes are TRBV28 and TRBJ1-1; D call uncertain. V lost 1 base and J 1 base, leaving 10 bases between the germline ends. In germline, CDR1 is MDHEN, CDR2 SYDVKM. The CDR3 contains 15 residues. The CDR3 region is CASSLLRSKNTEAFF. The CDR3 DNA reads TGTGCCAGCAGTTTATTAAGGTCGAAGAACACTGAAGCTTTCTTT.

This clone was counted between two and nine times. V is TRBV15 and J is TRBJ2-7; tentatively, D is TRBD2 (6 bases). There are 15 residues in the CDR3. Between the trimmed V and J ends, which lost 1 base and 1 base, there was a span of 11 bases. The germline gives CDR1 LNHNV, CDR2 YYDKDF (reference sequence). The CDR3 is CATSRGGDASYEQYF. CDR3 sequence (DNA): TGTGCCACCAGCAGAGGGGGGGACGCATCCTACGAGCAGTACTTC.

The V call is TRBV19, the J call TRBJ2-6, with 7 bases aligning to TRBD1. Per the germline V gene, CDR1 is LNHDA and CDR2 is SQIVND (reference sequence). V shed 7 bases and J 4 bases; nucleotides not matched to a gene: 7. This CDR3 region has 15 residues. The CDR3 bases are TGTGCCAGTACCCCCGACAGGGAAGGGGCCAACGTCCTGACTTTC. Translating gives CASTPDREGANVLTF.

As regards this clone: Other DNA sequences in the same sample also yield this CDR3. J is TRBJ2-2 and V is TRBV27; D possibly corresponds to TRBD1 (6 bases). The germline CDR1 and CDR2 sequences are MNHEY and SMNVEV (reference sequence). The CDR3 has 15 amino acids. V was pared by 1 base and J by 1 base, with 7 bases between. The CDR3 here is CASSLLGGNTGELFF. The DNA of the CDR3 is TGTGCCAGCAGTTTATTAGGGGGGAACACCGGGGAGCTGTTTTTT.

The chain has TRBV7-9 and TRBJ2-3; 8 bases map to TRBD2. The CDR3 extends over 16 amino acids. The junction had 7 bases not matched to a gene; V was cut back by 4 bases and J by 1 base. Germline V CDR1 and CDR2: SEHNR, FQNEAQ (reference sequence). Here the CDR3 DNA reads TGTGCCAGCAGCTCAACGGCGGGGGGCGGCACAGATACGCAGTATTTT. This encodes CASSSTAGGGTDTQYF.

V is TRBV4-1 and J is TRBJ2-5, with TRBD1 matching over 10 bases. The ends lost 0 bases at V and 5 bases at J; junction bases unmatched: 3. The V gene's germline CDR1 is MGHRA and CDR2 YSYEKL. The CDR3 sequence is 15 residues long. The CDR3 bases are TGCGCCAGCAGCCAAGAGGACAGGGGGGGGGAGACCCAGTACTTC. This codes for CASSQEDRGGETQYF.

J is TRBJ2-1 and V is TRBV7-7; 7 positions match TRBD1. V was pared by 3 bases and J by 5 bases, with 7 bases of the junction left unmatched. Germline assignment: CDR1 SSHAT and CDR2 FNYEAQ (reference sequence). The CDR3 is 15 residues long. In DNA, the CDR3 is TGTGCCAGCAGCTTGTACAGGGGCCAGCACAATGAGCAGTTCTTC. It specifies CASSLYRGQHNEQFF.

The chain carries TRBV28 and TRBJ2-7; D is perhaps TRBD2 (6 bases). The V end lost 8 bases, the J end lost 3 bases, and 17 bases lay between the germline ends. The CDR3 has 14 residues. Germline V gene data show CDR1 as MDHEN and CDR2 as SYDVKM. The DNA of the CDR3 is TGTGCCAGCCTCCCTCGGGGGTTACGCTACGAGCAGTACTTC. This codes for CASLPRGLRYEQYF.

The chain has TRBV6-6 and TRBJ1-2; 8 nucleotides align to TRBD1. Per germline, CDR1 MNHNY and CDR2 SVGAGI (reference sequence). J lost 5 bases, V lost 5 bases, and 7 bases had no gene match. The CDR3 length is 14 residues. Here the CDR3 DNA reads TGTGCCAGCAGTCACGACAGGGGTGGGTATGGCTACACCTTC. It translates to CASSHDRGGYGYTF.

Regarding this clone: Other nucleotide sequences from this sample produce the same CDR3. The V call is TRBV7-2, the J call TRBJ2-1; D is undetermined. This CDR3 spans 13 amino acids. V was shortened by 5 bases and J by 4 bases, with 9 bases between the two germline ends. Germline loops: CDR1 SGHTA, CDR2 FQGNSA. The CDR3 DNA reads TGTGCCAGCAGCCTGGGGTCGTACAATGAGCAGTTCTTC. It specifies CASSLGSYNEQFF. Filled out from reference TRBV7-2 and TRBJ2-1, the complete variable domain reads GAGVSQSPSNKVTEKGKDVELRCDPISGHTALYWYRQSLGQGLEFLIYFQGNSAPDKSGLPSDRFSAERTGGSVSTLTIQRTQQEDSAVYLCASSLGSYNEQFFGPGTRLTVL.

The gene calls are TRBV2 and TRBJ2-1, with 12 bases identical to TRBD1. The V segment lost 7 bases and the J segment 9 bases; nucleotides outside the gene matches: 10. CDR1 and CDR2 from the germline V gene are SNHLY and FYNNEI. This CDR3 has 15 residues. CDR3 DNA sequence: TGTGCCAGCAATCTCCGGGACAGGGGGCTCGGTGAGCAGTTCTTC. It codes for CASNLRDRGLGEQFF.

V and J are TRBV4-1 and TRBJ2-7; possible D gene TRBD2, 6 bases. The germline gives CDR1 MGHRA, CDR2 YSYEKL. V lost 2 bases, J lost 3 bases, and 14 bases lay in between. This CDR3 contains 15 residues. CDR3 sequence reads: CASSQLGPSDYEQYF. The CDR3 DNA follows: TGCGCCAGCAGCCAACTCGGGCCTAGCGACTACGAGCAGTACTTC.

V and J are TRBV19 and TRBJ1-5; D not resolved. The CDR3 contains 13 residues. CDR1 is LNHDA and CDR2 is SQIVND in the germline V gene (reference sequence). V was cut by 4 bases and J by 3 bases, with 7 bases left in between. The CDR3: CASSTDNNQPQHF. CDR3 DNA sequence: TGTGCCAGTAGTACCGACAACAATCAGCCCCAGCATTTT.

This chain joins TRBV2 and TRBJ2-7; 7 bases are a match to TRBD2. CDR1 is SNHLY, CDR2 FYNNEI, per germline. V was clipped by 2 bases and J by 2 bases; unmatched bases: 9. CDR3 length: 16 amino acids. The CDR3 reads CASSESWSSGTYEQYF. The CDR3 DNA reads TGTGCCAGCAGTGAATCGTGGTCTAGCGGAACCTACGAGCAGTACTTC.

V usage is TRBV4-3 and J usage is TRBJ1-5; TRBD1 is a possible D gene (5 bases). V was pared by 2 bases and J by 3 bases, with 11 bases between. The CDR3 runs 15 residues. Germline V CDR1 and CDR2: LGHNA, YSLEER. CDR3 in amino acids: CASSQLLQDNQPQHF. The DNA for the CDR3 is TGCGCCAGCAGCCAATTGCTACAGGACAATCAGCCCCAGCATTTT.

The chain links TRBV5-1 to TRBJ2-5; a weak D match, TRBD1 (6 bases). V lost 4 bases and J 6 bases, leaving 19 bases between the germline ends. CDR1 SGHRS and CDR2 YFSETQ come from the germline V gene. The CDR3 is 15 residues long. The DNA for the CDR3 is TGCGCCAGCAGCCCAAGAGAGGGGGTAGACCAGACCCAGTACTTC. It encodes CASSPREGVDQTQYF.

The V gene is TRBV30, the J gene TRBJ2-1; TRBD2 agrees at 12 bases. Unmatched junction bases numbered 9, after V lost 0 bases and J lost 0 bases. Germline V lookup: CDR1 GTSNPN, CDR2 SVGIG (reference sequence). The CDR3 loop spans 19 amino acids. For the CDR3, the DNA is TGTGCCTGGAGTGTACTGGGACTAGCGGGTTTGAGCTCCTACAATGAGCAGTTCTTC. Its protein is CAWSVLGLAGLSSYNEQFF.

The chain carries TRBV15 and TRBJ2-3; no clear D. The ends were cut back, 5 bases at V and 3 bases at J, with 12 bases in the middle. There are 14 residues in the CDR3. In germline, CDR1 is LNHNV, CDR2 YYDKDF (reference sequence). The CDR3 DNA reads TGTGCCACCAGCCCATTTAAGAGGACAGATACGCAGTATTTT. It encodes CATSPFKRTDTQYF.

The rearrangement uses TRBV27 and TRBJ2-7; D is possibly TRBD2 (5 bases). Germline V gene data show CDR1 as MNHEY and CDR2 as SMNVEV (reference sequence). This CDR3 is built from 15 residues. Trimming pared 5 bases from V and 4 bases from J, leaving 18 bases between. CDR3 residues: CASSPRAGAAYEQYF. The CDR3 nucleotides read TGTGCCAGCAGTCCACGGGCAGGAGCGGCGTACGAGCAGTACTTC.

This sequence joins TRBV27 and TRBJ1-1; no clear D gene. Looked up from germline, CDR1 is MNHEY and CDR2 is SMNVEV (reference sequence). The CDR3 consists of 14 residues. Trimming stripped 5 bases from V and 3 bases from J, with 13 bases between. The CDR3: CASSAVRADTEAFF. The DNA of the CDR3 is TGTGCCAGCAGTGCCGTAAGGGCGGACACTGAAGCTTTCTTT.

The chain couples TRBV4-1 to TRBJ2-7, with D possibly matching TRBD2 (5 bases). The V and J ends lost 5 bases and 2 bases respectively, with 10 bases between them. Germline CDR1 is MGHRA and CDR2 is YSYEKL. This CDR3 contains 13 residues. The CDR3 DNA is TGCGCCAGCAGCTCTCCCGGGACCTACGAGCAGTACTTC. Its translation is CASSSPGTYEQYF.